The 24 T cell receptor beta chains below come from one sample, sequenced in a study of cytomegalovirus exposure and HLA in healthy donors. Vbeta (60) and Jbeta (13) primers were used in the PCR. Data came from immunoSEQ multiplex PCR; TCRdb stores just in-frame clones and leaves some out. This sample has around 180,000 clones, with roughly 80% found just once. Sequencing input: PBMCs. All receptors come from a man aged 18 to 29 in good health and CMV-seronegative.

Here the CDR3 reads CASSPRDRISGNTIYF. CDR3 DNA sequence: TGTGCCAGCTCACCACGGGACAGAATCTCTGGAAACACCATATATTTT. The gene calls are TRBV18 and TRBJ1-3; TRBD1 aligns across 7 bases. V trimming: 1 base; J trimming: 0 bases; junction bases outside the gene matches: 3. Germline CDR1 reads KGHSH; CDR2 reads LQKENI. The CDR3 loop spans 16 amino acids.

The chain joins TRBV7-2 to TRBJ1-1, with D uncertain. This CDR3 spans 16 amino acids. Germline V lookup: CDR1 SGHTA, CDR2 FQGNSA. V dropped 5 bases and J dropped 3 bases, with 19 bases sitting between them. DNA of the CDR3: TGTGCCAGCAGCCCCCAGGCCGGAGGGCGGTACACTGAAGCTTTCTTT. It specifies CASSPQAGGRYTEAFF.

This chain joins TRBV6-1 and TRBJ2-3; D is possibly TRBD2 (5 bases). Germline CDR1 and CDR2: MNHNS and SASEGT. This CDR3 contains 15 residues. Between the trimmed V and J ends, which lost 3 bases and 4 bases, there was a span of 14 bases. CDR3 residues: CASSEAQTIPDTQYF. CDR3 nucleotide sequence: TGTGCCAGCAGTGAGGCCCAGACTATTCCAGATACGCAGTATTTT.

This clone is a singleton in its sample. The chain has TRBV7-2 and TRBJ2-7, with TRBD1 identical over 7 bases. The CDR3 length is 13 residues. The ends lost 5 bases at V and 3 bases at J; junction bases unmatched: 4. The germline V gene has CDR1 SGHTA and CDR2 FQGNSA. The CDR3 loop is CASSLRQGYEQYF. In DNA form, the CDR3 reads TGTGCCAGCAGCCTCCGACAGGGCTACGAGCAGTACTTC.

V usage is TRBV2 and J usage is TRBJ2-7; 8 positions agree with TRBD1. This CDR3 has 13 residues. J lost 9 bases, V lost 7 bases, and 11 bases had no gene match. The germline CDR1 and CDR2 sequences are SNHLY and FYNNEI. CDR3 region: CASKTQGGVGQYF. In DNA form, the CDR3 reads TGTGCCAGCAAGACACAGGGGGGAGTCGGGCAGTACTTC.

The CDR3 protein is CASGASGSGNTIYF. The CDR3 bases are TGTGCTAGTGGTGCGTCGGGCTCTGGAAACACCATATATTTT. The chain recombines TRBV12-5 with TRBJ1-3; D unresolved. This CDR3 comprises 14 residues. Germline CDR1 LGHNT, CDR2 FRNRAP. Trimming cost V 5 bases and J 0 bases, with 8 bases left between them.

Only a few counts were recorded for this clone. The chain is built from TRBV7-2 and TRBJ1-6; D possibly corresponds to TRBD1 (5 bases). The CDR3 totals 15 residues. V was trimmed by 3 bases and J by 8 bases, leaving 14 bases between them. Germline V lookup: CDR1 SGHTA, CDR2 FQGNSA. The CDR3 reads CASSFIPGNDSPLHF. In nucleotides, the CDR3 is TGTGCCAGCAGCTTCATCCCAGGGAACGATTCACCCCTCCACTTT.

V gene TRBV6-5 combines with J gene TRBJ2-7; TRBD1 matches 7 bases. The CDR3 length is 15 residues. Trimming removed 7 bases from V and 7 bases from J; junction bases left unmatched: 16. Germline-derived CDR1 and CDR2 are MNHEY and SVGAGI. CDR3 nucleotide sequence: TGTGCCAGCACCCCGGCGAGGGGGCGAAATAATGAGCAGTACTTC. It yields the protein CASTPARGRNNEQYF.

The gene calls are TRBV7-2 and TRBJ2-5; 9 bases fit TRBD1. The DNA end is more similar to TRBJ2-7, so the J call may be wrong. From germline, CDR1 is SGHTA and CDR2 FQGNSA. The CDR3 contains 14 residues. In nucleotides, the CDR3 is TGTGCCAGCAGCTTGGGACAGGGCGGCTACGAGCAGTACTTC. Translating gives CASSLGQGGYEQYF.

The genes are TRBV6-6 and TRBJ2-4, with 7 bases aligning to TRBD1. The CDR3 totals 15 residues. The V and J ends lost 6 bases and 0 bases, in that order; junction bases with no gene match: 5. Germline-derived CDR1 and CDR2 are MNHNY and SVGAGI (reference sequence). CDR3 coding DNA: TGTGCCAGCAGACAGGGGCCAATAGCCAAAAACATTCAGTACTTC. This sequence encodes CASRQGPIAKNIQYF.

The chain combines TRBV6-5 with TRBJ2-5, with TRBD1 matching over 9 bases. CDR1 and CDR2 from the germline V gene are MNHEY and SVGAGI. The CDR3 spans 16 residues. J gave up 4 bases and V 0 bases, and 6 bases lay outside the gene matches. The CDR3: CASSYSGTGKGETQYF. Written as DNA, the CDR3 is TGTGCCAGCAGTTACTCCGGGACAGGGAAAGGAGAGACCCAGTACTTC.

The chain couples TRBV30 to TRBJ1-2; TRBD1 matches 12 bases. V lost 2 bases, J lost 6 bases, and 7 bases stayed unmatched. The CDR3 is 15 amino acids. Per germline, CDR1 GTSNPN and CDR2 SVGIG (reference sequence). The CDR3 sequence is CAWSSPGTGGDGYTF. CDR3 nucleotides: TGTGCCTGGAGTTCTCCCGGGACAGGGGGCGATGGCTACACCTTC.

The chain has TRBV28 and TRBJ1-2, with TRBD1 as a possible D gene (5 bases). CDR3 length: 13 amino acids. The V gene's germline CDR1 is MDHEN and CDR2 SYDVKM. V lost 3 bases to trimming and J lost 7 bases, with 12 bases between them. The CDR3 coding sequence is TGTGCCAGCAGTTTGGGGGGATGGCGTGGCTACACCTTC. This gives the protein CASSLGGWRGYTF.

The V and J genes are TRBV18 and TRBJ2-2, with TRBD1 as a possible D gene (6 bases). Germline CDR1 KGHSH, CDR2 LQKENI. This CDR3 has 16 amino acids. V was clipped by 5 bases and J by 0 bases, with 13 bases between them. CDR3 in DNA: TGTGCCAGCTCATCTCAGGACAGAACGAACACCGGGGAGCTGTTTTTT. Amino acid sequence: CASSSQDRTNTGELFF.

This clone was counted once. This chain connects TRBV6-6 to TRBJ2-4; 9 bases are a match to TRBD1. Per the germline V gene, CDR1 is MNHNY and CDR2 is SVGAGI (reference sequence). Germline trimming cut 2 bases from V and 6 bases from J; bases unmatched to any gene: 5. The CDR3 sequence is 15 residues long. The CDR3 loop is CASSYGGQGVNIQYF. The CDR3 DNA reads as TGTGCCAGCAGTTACGGGGGACAGGGAGTAAACATTCAGTACTTC.

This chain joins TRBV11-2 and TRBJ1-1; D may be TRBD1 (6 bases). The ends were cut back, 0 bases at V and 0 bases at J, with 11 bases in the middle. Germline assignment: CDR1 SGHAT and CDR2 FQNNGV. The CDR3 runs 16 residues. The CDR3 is CASSLDLDRLNTEAFF. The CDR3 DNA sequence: TGTGCCAGCAGCTTAGACCTGGACAGACTGAACACTGAAGCTTTCTTT.

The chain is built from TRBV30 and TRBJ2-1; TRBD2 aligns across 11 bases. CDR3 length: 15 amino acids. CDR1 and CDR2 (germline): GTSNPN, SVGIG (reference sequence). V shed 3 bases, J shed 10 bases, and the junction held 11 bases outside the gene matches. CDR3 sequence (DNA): TGTGCCTGGAGGTCCAAACTAGCGGGGGAGGGAGAGCAGTTCTTC. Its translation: CAWRSKLAGEGEQFF.

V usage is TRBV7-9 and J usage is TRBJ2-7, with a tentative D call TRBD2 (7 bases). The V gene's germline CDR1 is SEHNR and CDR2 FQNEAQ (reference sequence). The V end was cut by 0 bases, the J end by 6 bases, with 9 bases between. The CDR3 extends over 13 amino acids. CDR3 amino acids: CASSLAGGAEQYF. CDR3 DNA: TGTGCCAGCAGCTTAGCTGGGGGGGCCGAGCAGTACTTC.

The CDR3 region is CASSRGTGGSYEQYF. The CDR3 nucleotides are TGTGCCAGCAGCCGAGGGACAGGGGGATCCTACGAGCAGTACTTC. V usage is TRBV6-1 and J usage is TRBJ2-7, with 11 bases identical to TRBD1. V lost 6 bases and J lost 1; bases outside the gene matches: 5. CDR1 MNHNS and CDR2 SASEGT come from the germline V gene. The CDR3 length is 15 residues.

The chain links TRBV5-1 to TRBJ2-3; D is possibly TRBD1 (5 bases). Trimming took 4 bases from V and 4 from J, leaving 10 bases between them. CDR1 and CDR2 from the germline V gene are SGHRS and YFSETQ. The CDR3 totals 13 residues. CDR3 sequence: CASSRWGADTQYF. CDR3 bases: TGCGCCAGCAGCCGTTGGGGCGCAGATACGCAGTATTTT.

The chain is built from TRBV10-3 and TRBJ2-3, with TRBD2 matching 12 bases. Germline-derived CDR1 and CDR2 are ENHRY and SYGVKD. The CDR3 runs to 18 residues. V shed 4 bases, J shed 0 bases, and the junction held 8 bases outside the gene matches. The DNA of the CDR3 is TGTGCCATCAGTGGCCTAGCGGGAGGGCCCCCTAGCACAGATACGCAGTATTTT. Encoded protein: CAISGLAGGPPSTDTQYF.

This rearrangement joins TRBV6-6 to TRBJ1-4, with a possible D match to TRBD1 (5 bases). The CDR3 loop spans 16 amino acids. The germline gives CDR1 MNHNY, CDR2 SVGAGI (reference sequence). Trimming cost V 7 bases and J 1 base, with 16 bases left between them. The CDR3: CASTRLGGETNEKLFF. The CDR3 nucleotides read TGTGCCAGCACCCGACTGGGGGGGGAAACTAATGAAAAACTGTTTTTT.

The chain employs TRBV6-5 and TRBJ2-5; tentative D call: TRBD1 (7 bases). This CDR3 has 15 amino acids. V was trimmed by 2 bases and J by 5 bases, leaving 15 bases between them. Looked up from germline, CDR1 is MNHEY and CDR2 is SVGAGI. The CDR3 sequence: CASSYGGGARETQYF. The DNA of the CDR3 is TGTGCCAGCAGTTACGGAGGGGGCGCGAGGGAGACCCAGTACTTC.

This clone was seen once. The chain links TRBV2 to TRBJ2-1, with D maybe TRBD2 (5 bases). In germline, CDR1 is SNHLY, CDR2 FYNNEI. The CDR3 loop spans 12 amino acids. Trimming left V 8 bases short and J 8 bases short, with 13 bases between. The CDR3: CASQFKRYEQFF. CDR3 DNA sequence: TGTGCCAGCCAGTTTAAGCGGTATGAGCAGTTCTTC.